The TCR beta chain under discussion was sequenced for a study of T cell clusters in autoimmune cytopenias. About this clonotype itself: Its antigen remains unknown.

Each sample's input was approximately 0.25 ug genomic DNA, 35,000 to 40,000 genome equivalents. Overall study findings and caveats: TRB repertoire shifts in secondary cytopenia and chronic lymphocytic leukemia mostly reflected lymphoma, not autoimmunity.

TRB was amplified by touch-down multiplex PCR, primer pools A and B combined. For each CDR3 protein, TCRdb gives one entry from its re-call of the multiplex PCR reads, without DNA. The sample holds under 8,500 distinct CDR3 sequences. CDR3 length: 16 residues. In germline, CDR1 is MNHEY, CDR2 SVGAGI. The TCR sequence derives from a human donor with an autoimmune cytopenia or autoimmune hepatitis (not recorded which). The chain has TRBV6-5 and TRBJ1-2. Sample: peripheral blood. The CDR3 loop is CASRGTLENTNYGYTF.